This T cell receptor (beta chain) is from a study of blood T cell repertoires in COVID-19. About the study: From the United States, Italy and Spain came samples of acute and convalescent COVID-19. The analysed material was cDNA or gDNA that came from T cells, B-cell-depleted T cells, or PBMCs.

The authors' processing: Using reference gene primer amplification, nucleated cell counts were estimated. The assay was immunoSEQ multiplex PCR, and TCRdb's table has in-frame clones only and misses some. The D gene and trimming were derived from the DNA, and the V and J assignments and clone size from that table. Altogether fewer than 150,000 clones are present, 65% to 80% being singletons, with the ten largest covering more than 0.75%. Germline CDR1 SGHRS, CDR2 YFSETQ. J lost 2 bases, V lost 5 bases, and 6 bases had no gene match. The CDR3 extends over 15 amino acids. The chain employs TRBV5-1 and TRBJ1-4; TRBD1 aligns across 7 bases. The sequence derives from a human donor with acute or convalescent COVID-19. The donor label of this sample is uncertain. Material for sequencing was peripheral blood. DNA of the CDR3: TGCGCCAGCAGTCGACAGGGAGATACTAATGAAAAACTGTTTTTT. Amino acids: CASSRQGDTNEKLFF. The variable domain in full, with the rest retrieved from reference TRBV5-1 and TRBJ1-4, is KAGVTQTPRYLIKTRGQQVTLSCSPISGHRSVSWYQQTPGQGLQFLFEYFSETQRNKGNFPGRFSGRQFSNSRSEMNVSTLELGDSALYLCASSRQGDTNEKLFFGSGTQLSVL.